This TCR beta chain appears in the sequencing data of a study of pediatric ulcerative colitis. Study-wide results and limits: All ulcerative colitis patients, but no controls, carried a couple of rectal clonotypes. Blood-rectal clonal overlap within each person was significantly higher in ulcerative colitis patients than controls. Rectal repertoires separated controls, mild-moderate and acute severe colitis.

A remark on this clone: The antigen is undetermined.

This was a survey-level run. Profiled with immunoSEQ multiplex PCR; TCRdb holds only in-frame clones, not every one. The sample yields 15,000 to 20,000 clones, around 74% seen once. The rectum was sampled with one to two pinch biopsies at colonoscopy. The sequencing input was gut tissue. This TCR derives from a girl aged 10 to 17 with moderate ulcerative colitis.

This CDR3 reads CASRAPGTRFDTQYF. DNA for the CDR3: TGCGCCAGCAGGGCCCCCGGGACTAGGTTTGATACGCAGTATTTT. This rearrangement joins TRBV5-1 to TRBJ2-3; 8 bases are shared with TRBD2. Germline V gene data show CDR1 as SGHRS and CDR2 as YFSETQ. There are 15 residues in the CDR3. Trimming removed 5 bases from V and 6 bases from J; junction bases left unmatched: 11.